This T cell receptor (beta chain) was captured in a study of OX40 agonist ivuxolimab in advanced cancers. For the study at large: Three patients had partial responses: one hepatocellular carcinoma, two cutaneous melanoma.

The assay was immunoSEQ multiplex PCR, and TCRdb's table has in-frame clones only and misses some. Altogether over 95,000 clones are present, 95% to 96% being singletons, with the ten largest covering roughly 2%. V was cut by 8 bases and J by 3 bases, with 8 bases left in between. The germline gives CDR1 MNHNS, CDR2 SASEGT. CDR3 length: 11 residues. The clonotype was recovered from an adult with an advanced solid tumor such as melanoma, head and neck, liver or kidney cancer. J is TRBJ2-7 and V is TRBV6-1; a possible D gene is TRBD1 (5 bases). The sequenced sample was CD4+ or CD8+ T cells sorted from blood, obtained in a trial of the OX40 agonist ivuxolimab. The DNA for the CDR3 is TGTGCCAGCGGGGCGCTCTACGAGCAGTACTTC. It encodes CASGALYEQYF.